This T cell receptor (beta chain) was profiled in a study of cytomegalovirus exposure and HLA in healthy donors. PCR involved 60 Vbeta and 13 Jbeta primers. Measured with immunoSEQ multiplex PCR; TCRdb has only the in-frame clones, and not every one. The sample lists 150,000 to 200,000 clones, around 80% occurring once. Germline-derived CDR1 and CDR2 are SGHTA and FQGTGA. V lost 2 bases, J lost 8 bases, and 13 bases lay in between. The CDR3 runs 14 residues. The chain carries TRBV7-3 and TRBJ1-3; no clear D gene. Sample: PBMCs. The sequence was collected from a girl aged 10 to 17 in good health and CMV-seropositive. CDR3: CASSLSTHGDTIYF. CDR3 DNA sequence: TGTGCCAGCAGCTTATCGACTCACGGGGACACCATATATTTT.